One and the same sample provided the 13 T cell receptor beta chains below, sequenced in a study of blood T cell repertoires in COVID-19 (dated by TCRdb to 2020 to 2022). The library was generated by the immunoSEQ multiplex PCR assay. This is the immuneACCESS table as TCRdb keeps it, with only in-frame sequences that have V and J called. A part of the clones is gone; compared with another copy, unresolved V genes explain less than half, and the rest is unexplained. This sample holds 300,000 to 400,000 clones; 90% were observed only once. Together, the top ten hold 2% to 3% of the sample. Sequencing was done on a sample of PBMCs or T cells enriched from blood (not recorded which). The source is a man aged 60 to 75 who had recovered from COVID-19.

The chain links TRBV24-1 to TRBJ2-3; 11 nucleotides match TRBD2. The CDR3 contains 17 residues. Losses at the gene ends were 1 base for V and 7 bases for J; bases not matched to a gene: 9. CDR1 KGHDR and CDR2 SFDVKD come from the germline V gene. DNA of the CDR3: TGTGCCACCAGTGATTTTTCGCTAGCGGGAGGTCTTCATACGCAGTATTTT. It encodes CATSDFSLAGGLHTQYF.

The chain recombines TRBV7-9 with TRBJ1-1; D unresolved. Germline values: CDR1 SEHNR, CDR2 FQNEAQ (reference sequence). CDR3 size: 15 residues. Trimming shortened V by 3 bases and J by 3 bases, and 14 bases separated the two germline ends. CDR3 in amino acids: CASSLVGGLDTEAFF. The CDR3 region has the DNA TGTGCCAGCAGCTTGGTGGGAGGGCTTGACACTGAAGCTTTCTTT.

This chain links TRBV5-4 with TRBJ1-2; TRBD1 agrees at 7 bases. The CDR3 is made up of 14 amino acids. CDR1 and CDR2 (germline): SGHNT, YYREEE (reference sequence). The ends lost 6 bases at V and 4 bases at J; junction bases unmatched: 9. Here the CDR3 DNA reads TGTGCCAGCAACACCCGGGACAGACCCTATGGCTACACCTTC. This codes for CASNTRDRPYGYTF.

The V and J genes are TRBV4-3 and TRBJ2-7; TRBD1 agrees at 11 bases. CDR1 is LGHNA, CDR2 YSLEER, per germline. Losses at the gene ends were 1 base for V and 3 bases for J; bases not matched to a gene: 5. This CDR3 has 16 amino acids. The CDR3 loop is CASSQVLGQGVYEQYF. The CDR3 DNA is TGCGCCAGCAGCCAAGTTCTGGGACAGGGGGTCTACGAGCAGTACTTC.

The chain recombines TRBV24-1 with TRBJ1-1; D gene ambiguous. V was shortened by 3 bases and J by 3 bases, with 7 bases between the two germline ends. The CDR3 extends over 13 amino acids. Germline values: CDR1 KGHDR, CDR2 SFDVKD. The CDR3, as DNA: TGTGCCACCAGTGATACTCGGGACACTGAAGCTTTCTTT. This translates into CATSDTRDTEAFF.

The chain couples TRBV7-9 to TRBJ1-1; D unclear. CDR1 and CDR2 from the germline V gene are SEHNR and FQNEAQ (reference sequence). V lost 1 base to trimming and J lost 4 bases, with 16 bases between them. This CDR3 contains 16 residues. CDR3 region: CASSLGSRGLGTEAFF. For the CDR3, the DNA is TGTGCCAGCAGCTTAGGAAGTAGAGGGTTAGGCACTGAAGCTTTCTTT.

The V call is TRBV5-1, the J call TRBJ1-2, with TRBD1 identical over 11 bases. Germline CDR1 is SGHRS and CDR2 is YFSETQ. J was trimmed by 5 bases and V by 4 bases; bases with no gene match: 4. The CDR3 is 14 amino acids. The CDR3: CASSGTGGYYGYTF. Written as DNA, the CDR3 is TGCGCCAGCAGCGGGACAGGGGGGTATTATGGCTACACCTTC.

This clone was observed a handful of times. This rearrangement joins TRBV2 to TRBJ2-7; perhaps TRBD1 as D (5 bases). The CDR3 consists of 14 residues. Trimming pared 3 bases from V and 4 bases from J, leaving 13 bases between. Germline values: CDR1 SNHLY, CDR2 FYNNEI. The CDR3 sequence: CASSEPGKGYEQYF. The CDR3, as DNA: TGTGCCAGCAGTGAGCCAGGGAAGGGTTACGAGCAGTACTTC. The whole variable domain, remainder taken from reference TRBV2 and TRBJ2-7, is EPEVTQTPSHQVTQMGQEVILRCVPISNHLYFYWYRQILGQKVEFLVSFYNNEISEKSEIFDDQFSVERPDGSNFTLKIRSTKLEDSAMYFCASSEPGKGYEQYFGPGTRLTVT.

This clone was found a few times. This sequence joins TRBV5-4 and TRBJ1-1; TRBD1 is a possible D gene (5 bases). The V and J ends lost 1 base and 6 bases respectively, with 16 bases between them. The germline V gene has CDR1 SGHNT and CDR2 YYREEE (reference sequence). The CDR3 length is 15 residues. CDR3 DNA: TGTGCCAGCAGCTTGATTTCGGGGCGGGACCCTGAAGCTTTCTTT. Encoded protein: CASSLISGRDPEAFF.

V is TRBV5-8 and J is TRBJ2-3; the match to TRBD2 covers 7 bases. With V trimmed by 1 base and J by 3 bases, 5 bases remained unmatched. This CDR3 spans 15 amino acids. From germline, CDR1 is SGHTS and CDR2 YDEGEE. CDR3: CASSLLLAATDTQYF. The CDR3, as DNA: TGTGCCAGCAGCTTGCTCCTAGCGGCGACAGATACGCAGTATTTT.

The V call is TRBV5-6, the J call TRBJ1-5; 9 bases are a match to TRBD1. There are 15 residues in the CDR3. In germline, CDR1 is SGHDT, CDR2 YYEEEE. The ends lost 1 base at V and 4 bases at J; junction bases unmatched: 3. The chain's CDR3 is CASSLLGTGNQPQHF. The CDR3 coding sequence is TGTGCCAGCAGCTTGTTAGGGACAGGGAATCAGCCCCAGCATTTT.

The chain links TRBV19 to TRBJ1-1, with D perhaps TRBD1 (5 bases). Trimming stripped 10 bases from V and 0 bases from J, with 18 bases between. The germline CDR1 and CDR2 sequences are LNHDA and SQIVND (reference sequence). The length of the CDR3 is 15 residues. CDR3 coding DNA: TGTGCCACCACGCAAAGGGGAACAGTGAACACTGAAGCTTTCTTT. It encodes CATTQRGTVNTEAFF. The full variable domain, with the rest looked up from reference TRBV19 and TRBJ1-1, is DGGITQSPKYLFRKEGQNVTLSCEQNLNHDAMYWYRQDPGQGLRLIYYSQIVNDFQKGDIAEGYSVSREKKESFPLTVTSAQKNPTAFYLCATTQRGTVNTEAFFGQGTRLTVV.

The chain uses TRBV4-1 and TRBJ2-7, with D possibly being TRBD2 (5 bases). This CDR3 contains 15 residues. Trimming took 1 base from V and 6 from J, leaving 16 bases between them. From germline, CDR1 is MGHRA and CDR2 YSYEKL. CDR3 coding DNA: TGCGCCAGCAGCCAAGTGGGTTTAGAGCGGCGCGAGCAGTACTTC. Translation: CASSQVGLERREQYF.